The 28 T cell receptor beta chains reported below all come from one sample, sequenced in a study of technical replicates of blood from several donors. Repertoires were generated with immunoSEQ multiplex PCR, while TCRdb's copy carries only in-frame clones and drops some. This table has approximately 60,000 clones, roughly 86% appearing once. Sequencing was done on a sample of PBMCs. Receptors were obtained from a human donor in good health. Some clones in this sample may be carry-over from other donors' samples.

The chain combines TRBV18 with TRBJ1-2, with D possibly TRBD1 on 5 matching bases. The germline V gene has CDR1 KGHSH and CDR2 LQKENI. This CDR3 has 20 amino acids. The V gene lost 3 bases and the J gene lost 5 bases, with 31 bases spanning the gap. As DNA, the CDR3 is TGTGCCAGCTCACCTAGTACCCCATCCCATCGGGGGATGGGAGCTTATGGCTACACCTTC. Its translation is CASSPSTPSHRGMGAYGYTF.

This clone was seen once. The gene calls are TRBV30 and TRBJ2-3; D call uncertain. From germline, CDR1 is GTSNPN and CDR2 SVGIG (reference sequence). V was clipped by 4 bases and J by 8 bases, with 10 bases between them. This CDR3 spans 11 amino acids. CDR3 DNA: TGTGCCTGGATGCGAATCGGTACGCAGTATTTT. This encodes CAWMRIGTQYF.

V and J are TRBV4-1 and TRBJ1-1; D is unresolved. Germline assignment: CDR1 MGHRA and CDR2 YSYEKL. This CDR3 contains 15 residues. V was shortened by 0 bases and J by 0 bases, with 8 bases between the two germline ends. The CDR3 sequence: CASSQDSLLNTEAFF. In DNA form, the CDR3 reads TGCGCCAGCAGCCAAGATAGTCTCTTGAACACTGAAGCTTTCTTT.

The chain joins TRBV14 to TRBJ2-3; TRBD2 might be the D (5 bases). The CDR3 has 13 amino acids. V dropped 4 bases and J dropped 5 bases, with 10 bases sitting between them. The germline V gene encodes CDR1 SGHDN and CDR2 FVKESK. The chain's CDR3 is CASSLFEGDTQYF. In DNA, the CDR3 is TGTGCCAGCAGCCTGTTTGAGGGAGATACGCAGTATTTT.

This clone has only a few counts. This chain links TRBV11-2 with TRBJ1-6; the D gene is possibly TRBD1 (6 bases). Germline V gives CDR1 SGHAT, CDR2 FQNNGV. V lost 5 bases and J lost 7, with 15 bases in between. The CDR3 contains 15 residues. Here the CDR3 DNA reads TGTGCCAGCAGCCCTGAGGCAGGGGCGAATTCACCCCTCCACTTT. Translating gives CASSPEAGANSPLHF. Complete variable domain (other parts from reference TRBV11-2 and TRBJ1-6): EAGVAQSPRYKIIEKRQSVAFWCNPISGHATLYWYQQILGQGPKLLIQFQNNGVVDDSQLPKDRFSAERLKGVDSTLKIQPAKLEDSAVYLCASSPEAGANSPLHFGNGTRLTVT.

The chain links TRBV7-2 to TRBJ2-5; 9 positions match TRBD1. CDR3 size: 14 residues. The germline CDR1 and CDR2 sequences are SGHTA and FQGNSA. V shed 5 bases and J 3 bases; nucleotides not matched to a gene: 4. CDR3 protein: CASSRRTGEETQYF. DNA of the CDR3: TGTGCCAGCAGCCGAAGGACAGGGGAAGAGACCCAGTACTTC.

V usage is TRBV2 and J usage is TRBJ2-7; 7 bases are a match to TRBD2. Looked up from germline, CDR1 is SNHLY and CDR2 is FYNNEI. Losses at the gene ends were 11 bases for V and 2 bases for J; bases not matched to a gene: 6. The CDR3 is 12 residues long. The DNA of the CDR3 is TGTGCCGGGGGGGTAGGCGCCTACGAGCAGTACTTC. It yields the protein CAGGVGAYEQYF.

The genes are TRBV6-5 and TRBJ2-1, with 10 bases identical to TRBD1. The CDR3 covers 14 residues. V dropped 7 bases and J dropped 9; count of bases not matched to a gene: 9. Germline CDR1 and CDR2: MNHEY and SVGAGI. CDR3 residues: CASNNPGQGIEQFF. CDR3 DNA: TGTGCCAGCAACAACCCGGGACAGGGGATTGAGCAGTTCTTC.

CDR3 sequence: CASSLLAGHDQYF. The CDR3 DNA is TGTGCCAGCAGCCTCCTAGCGGGTCACGACCAGTATTTT. The chain is built from TRBV7-2 and TRBJ2-3; 8 bases fit TRBD2. The J segment lost 12 bases and the V segment lost 5 bases, leaving 10 bases of the junction unmatched. Germline CDR1 SGHTA, CDR2 FQGNSA. This CDR3 is 13 amino acids long.

The V call is TRBV30, the J call TRBJ1-5, with TRBD1 identical over 9 bases. CDR3 length: 13 amino acids. Trimming removed 6 bases from V and 3 bases from J; junction bases left unmatched: 3. CDR1 and CDR2 from the germline V gene are GTSNPN and SVGIG (reference sequence). The CDR3 region has the DNA TGTGCCTGCGGGACAGGGAACAATCAGCCCCAGCATTTT. It yields the protein CACGTGNNQPQHF.

In its sample, this clone was seen a few times. In nucleotides, the CDR3 is TGCGCCAGCAGTGAGCGGGACACCTACGAGCAGTACTTC. Translation: CASSERDTYEQYF. V gene TRBV10-1 combines with J gene TRBJ2-7, with TRBD1 as a possible D gene (6 bases). Trimming removed 2 bases from V and 2 bases from J, with 7 bases in between. The CDR3 length is 13 residues. Germline loops: CDR1 WNHNN, CDR2 SYGVQD (reference sequence).

The chain recombines TRBV4-2 with TRBJ2-7; D is ambiguous. CDR3 length equals 12 residues. Germline loops: CDR1 LGHNA, CDR2 YNFKEQ. Trimming left V 1 base short and J 12 bases short, with 13 bases between. As DNA, the CDR3 is TGTGCCAGCAGCCAAGGTTACAGAGTTATGTACTTC. Translating it yields CASSQGYRVMYF.

This clone has a handful of counts. This chain connects TRBV11-2 to TRBJ2-3; 13 nucleotides align to TRBD2. With V trimmed by 6 bases and J by 9 bases, 9 bases remained unmatched. The CDR3 is made up of 15 amino acids. CDR1 is SGHAT, CDR2 FQNNGV, per germline. CDR3 sequence reads: CASSQLAGGPPTQYF. CDR3 sequence (DNA): TGTGCCAGCAGTCAACTAGCGGGAGGGCCTCCGACGCAGTATTTT.

The chain has TRBV2 and TRBJ1-2; 9 positions agree with TRBD1. CDR1 and CDR2 (germline): SNHLY, FYNNEI. With 6 bases clipped from V and 3 bases from J, the junction kept 8 bases outside the gene matches. This CDR3 spans 15 amino acids. DNA of the CDR3: TGTGCCAGCAGCCAAAGGACAGGGGAATACTATGGCTACACCTTC. It yields the protein CASSQRTGEYYGYTF.

The chain combines TRBV9 with TRBJ1-2; tentatively, D is TRBD1 (5 bases). The CDR3 loop spans 14 amino acids. The germline V and J ends were trimmed by 0 bases and 4 bases, with 10 bases remaining between them. CDR1 is SGDLS and CDR2 is YYNGEE in the germline V gene. The CDR3 protein is CASSVGGTSYGYTF. CDR3 sequence (DNA): TGTGCCAGCAGCGTAGGCGGGACTTCCTATGGCTACACCTTC.

The gene calls are TRBV5-5 and TRBJ2-7; tentative D call: TRBD2 (6 bases). Germline V lookup: CDR1 SGHKS, CDR2 YYEKEE (reference sequence). This CDR3 is 14 amino acids long. Trimming shortened V by 4 bases and J by 4 bases, and 15 bases separated the two germline ends. The chain's CDR3 is CASSPGTLGYEQYF. The CDR3 DNA sequence: TGTGCCAGCAGCCCCGGGACTCTCGGATACGAGCAGTACTTC.

This chain connects TRBV6-1 to TRBJ1-1; D is possibly TRBD1 (6 bases). CDR1 is MNHNS, CDR2 SASEGT, per germline. The V gene lost 6 bases and the J gene lost 5 bases, with 13 bases spanning the gap. This CDR3 spans 13 amino acids. The CDR3 sequence: CASSTQQGTEAFF. The CDR3 nucleotides are TGTGCCAGCAGCACCCAACAGGGAACTGAAGCTTTCTTT.

CDR3 residues: CASSPWTANEKLFF. DNA of the CDR3: TGCGCCAGCAGCCCATGGACAGCAAATGAAAAACTGTTTTTT. The rearrangement joins TRBV4-1 to TRBJ1-4; the D gene is possibly TRBD1 (6 bases). This CDR3 is built from 14 residues. Germline V gene sequence: CDR1 MGHRA, CDR2 YSYEKL. V lost 4 bases, J lost 5 bases, and 11 bases lay in between.

This clone was detected only once. The J gene is TRBJ2-3, the V gene TRBV7-2, with a possible D match to TRBD1 (5 bases). The germline CDR1 and CDR2 sequences are SGHTA and FQGNSA. The CDR3 is made up of 15 amino acids. V was clipped by 1 base and J by 2 bases, with 10 bases between them. The CDR3 coding sequence is TGTGCCAGCAGCTTAGGGGGCCAGTCCACAGATACGCAGTATTTT. Encoded protein: CASSLGGQSTDTQYF.

The rearrangement uses TRBV2 and TRBJ2-7; D uncertain. The germline V gene has CDR1 SNHLY and CDR2 FYNNEI. The CDR3 length is 14 residues. V was clipped by 4 bases and J by 0 bases, with 10 bases between them. CDR3 bases: TGTGCCAGCAGTGCACAGACCAGCTCCTACGAGCAGTACTTC. Protein: CASSAQTSSYEQYF.

The gene calls are TRBV9 and TRBJ2-1; TRBD2 aligns across 8 bases. V dropped 0 bases and J dropped 7; count of bases not matched to a gene: 3. CDR1 SGDLS and CDR2 YYNGEE come from the germline V gene. The CDR3 extends over 14 amino acids. CDR3 nucleotides: TGTGCCAGCAGCGTAGACCCTAGCGGGAATGAGCAGTTCTTC. This translates into CASSVDPSGNEQFF.

V gene TRBV7-3 combines with J gene TRBJ2-3; D call uncertain. V gave up 1 base and J gave up 0 bases, with 5 bases separating them. The CDR3 loop spans 14 amino acids. In germline, CDR1 is SGHTA, CDR2 FQGTGA. DNA of the CDR3: TGTGCCAGCAGCTTAATGAGTAGCACAGATACGCAGTATTTT. It translates to CASSLMSSTDTQYF. The variable domain in full, with the rest retrieved from reference TRBV7-3 and TRBJ2-3, is GAGVSQTPSNKVTEKGKYVELRCDPISGHTALYWYRQSLGQGPEFLIYFQGTGAADDSGLPNDRFFAVRPEGSVSTLKIQRTERGDSAVYLCASSLMSSTDTQYFGPGTRLTVL.

The V call is TRBV10-3, the J call TRBJ2-7, with D maybe TRBD2 (5 bases). Germline CDR1 reads ENHRY; CDR2 reads SYGVKD. The CDR3 runs 13 residues. With 3 bases removed from V and 1 base from J, the gap between germline ends came to 7 bases. CDR3 loop: CAISDGESYEQYF. CDR3 nucleotides: TGTGCCATCAGTGATGGGGAGTCCTACGAGCAGTACTTC.

This chain uses TRBV2 with TRBJ2-7, with TRBD1 as a possible D gene (5 bases). The CDR3 sequence is 13 residues long. V was clipped by 4 bases and J by 6 bases, with 13 bases between them. Germline values: CDR1 SNHLY, CDR2 FYNNEI. The chain's CDR3 is CASSGLQGSEQYF. Written as DNA, the CDR3 is TGTGCCAGCAGTGGGCTCCAGGGAAGCGAGCAGTACTTC.

The chain combines TRBV6-5 with TRBJ1-6; D gene uncertain. Germline CDR1 and CDR2: MNHEY and SVGAGI. The CDR3 runs to 15 residues. Trimming took off 5 bases at V and 1 base at J, with 9 bases between the two ends. The CDR3 here is CASSLSGSYNSPLHF. CDR3 in DNA: TGTGCCAGCAGTCTCTCGGGGTCCTATAATTCACCCCTCCACTTT.

The chain links TRBV5-1 to TRBJ2-5, with D unclear. Germline values: CDR1 SGHRS, CDR2 YFSETQ. The length of the CDR3 is 15 residues. The V end lost 0 bases, the J end lost 4 bases, and 13 bases lay between the germline ends. DNA for the CDR3: TGCGCCAGCAGCTTGGCCTGGCAGCGTGGAGAGACCCAGTACTTC. Its protein product is CASSLAWQRGETQYF.

This clone was detected only a few times. The chain combines TRBV5-4 with TRBJ2-3, with 8 bases that match TRBD2. Germline CDR1 reads SGHNT; CDR2 reads YYREEE (reference sequence). CDR3 length: 12 amino acids. Losses at the gene ends were 3 bases for V and 6 bases for J; bases not matched to a gene: 0. CDR3 DNA: TGTGCCAGCAGCTCGGGGGGGGATACGCAGTATTTT. Translated: CASSSGGDTQYF. The complete variable domain, with remaining parts taken from reference TRBV5-4 and TRBJ2-3, reads ETGVTQSPTHLIKTRGQQVTLRCSSQSGHNTVSWYQQALGQGPQFIFQYYREEENGRGNFPPRFSGLQFPNYSSELNVNALELDDSALYLCASSSGGDTQYFGPGTRLTVL.

The rearrangement links TRBV9 to TRBJ2-1, with D perhaps TRBD2 (6 bases). Per the germline V gene, CDR1 is SGDLS and CDR2 is YYNGEE. The CDR3 totals 15 residues. The CDR3 sequence is CGDGVAGYDYNEQFF. CDR3 DNA sequence: TGTGGCGATGGCGTGGCGGGATACGACTACAATGAGCAGTTCTTC.